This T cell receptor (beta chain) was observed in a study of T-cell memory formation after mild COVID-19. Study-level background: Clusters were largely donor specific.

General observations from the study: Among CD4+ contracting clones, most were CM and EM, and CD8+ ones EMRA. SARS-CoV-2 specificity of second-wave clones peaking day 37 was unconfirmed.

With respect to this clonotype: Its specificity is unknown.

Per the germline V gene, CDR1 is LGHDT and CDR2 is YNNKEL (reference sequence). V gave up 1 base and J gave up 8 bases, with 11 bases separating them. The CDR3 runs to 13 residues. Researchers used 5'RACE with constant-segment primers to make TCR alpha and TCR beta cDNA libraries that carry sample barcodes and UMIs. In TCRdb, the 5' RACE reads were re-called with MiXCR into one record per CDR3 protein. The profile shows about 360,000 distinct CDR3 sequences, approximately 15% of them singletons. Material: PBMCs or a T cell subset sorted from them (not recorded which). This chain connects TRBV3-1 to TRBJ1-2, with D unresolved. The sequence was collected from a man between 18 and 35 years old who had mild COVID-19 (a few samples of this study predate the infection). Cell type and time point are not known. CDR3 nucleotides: TGTGCCAGCAGCCAAGGGGAAGCTGGCGGCTACACCTTC. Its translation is CASSQGEAGGYTF.